This TCR beta chain was retrieved from a study of cytomegalovirus exposure and HLA in healthy donors. CDR3 length: 13 residues. Germline V gene lookup returns CDR1 LNHNV and CDR2 YYDKDF (reference sequence). Trimming stripped 0 bases from V and 6 bases from J, with 9 bases between. As regards this clone: What it binds is not known.

Nominally healthy donors were sampled, though unrecorded immune exposures were likely. The study ran its PCR with 60 Vbeta and 13 Jbeta primers. Using immunoSEQ multiplex PCR, the repertoire was profiled, and TCRdb retains in-frame clones only, with some absent. The repertoire has around 150,000 clones, 65% to 80% of them found once; the top ten carry 1.5% to 2%. Notes on the study in general: No immune exposure information besides CMV serostatus was available. The investigators catalogued 180 or so TCR beta chains as cytomegalovirus-associated.

The clonotype was recovered from a human donor in good health. Sequenced: PBMCs. The V and J genes are TRBV15 and TRBJ2-7; D unresolved. In DNA form, the CDR3 reads TGTGCCACCAGCAGAGATGAGCGTCCCGAGCAGTACTTC. This gives the protein CATSRDERPEQYF.